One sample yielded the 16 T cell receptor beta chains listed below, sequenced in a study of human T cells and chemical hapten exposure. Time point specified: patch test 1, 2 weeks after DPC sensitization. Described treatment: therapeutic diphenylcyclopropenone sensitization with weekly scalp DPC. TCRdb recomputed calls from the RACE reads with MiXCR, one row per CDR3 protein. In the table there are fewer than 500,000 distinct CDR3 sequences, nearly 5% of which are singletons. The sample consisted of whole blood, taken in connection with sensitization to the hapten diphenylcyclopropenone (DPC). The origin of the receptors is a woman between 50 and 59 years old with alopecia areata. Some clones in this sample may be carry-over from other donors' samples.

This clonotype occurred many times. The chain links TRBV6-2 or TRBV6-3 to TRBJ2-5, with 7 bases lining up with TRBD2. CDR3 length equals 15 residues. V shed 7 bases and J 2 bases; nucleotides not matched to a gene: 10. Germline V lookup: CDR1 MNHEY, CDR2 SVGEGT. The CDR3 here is CASTTGLGPQETQYF. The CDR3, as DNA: TGTGCCAGCACCACAGGACTAGGCCCTCAAGAGACCCAGTACTTC.

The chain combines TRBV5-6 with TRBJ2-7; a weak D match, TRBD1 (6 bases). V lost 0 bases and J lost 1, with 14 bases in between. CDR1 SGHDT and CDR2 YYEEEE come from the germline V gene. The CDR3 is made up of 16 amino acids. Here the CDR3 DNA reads TGTGCCAGCAGCTTGGGTCCAAACAGGGATTCCTACGAGCAGTACTTC. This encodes CASSLGPNRDSYEQYF.

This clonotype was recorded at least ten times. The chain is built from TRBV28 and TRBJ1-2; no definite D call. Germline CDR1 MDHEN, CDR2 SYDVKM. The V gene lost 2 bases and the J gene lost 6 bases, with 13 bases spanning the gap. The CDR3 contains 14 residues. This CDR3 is CASSLVGGSDGYTF. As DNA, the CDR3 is TGTGCCAGCAGTTTAGTCGGAGGGAGTGATGGCTACACCTTC.

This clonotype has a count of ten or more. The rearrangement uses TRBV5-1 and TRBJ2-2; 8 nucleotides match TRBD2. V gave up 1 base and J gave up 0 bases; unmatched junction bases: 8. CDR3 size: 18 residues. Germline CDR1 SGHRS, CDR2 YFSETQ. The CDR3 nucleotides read TGCGCCAGCAGCTTGAGCCGAGGACTAGCCGCGAACACCGGGGAGCTGTTTTTT. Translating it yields CASSLSRGLAANTGELFF.

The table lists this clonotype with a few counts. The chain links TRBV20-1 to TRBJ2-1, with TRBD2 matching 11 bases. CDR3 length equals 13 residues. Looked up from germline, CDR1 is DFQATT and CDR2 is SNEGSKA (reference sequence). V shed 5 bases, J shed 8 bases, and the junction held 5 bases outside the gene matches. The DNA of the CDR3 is TGCAGTGCTGGCCAACTAGCGGGGGATGAGCAGTTCTTC. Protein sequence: CSAGQLAGDEQFF.

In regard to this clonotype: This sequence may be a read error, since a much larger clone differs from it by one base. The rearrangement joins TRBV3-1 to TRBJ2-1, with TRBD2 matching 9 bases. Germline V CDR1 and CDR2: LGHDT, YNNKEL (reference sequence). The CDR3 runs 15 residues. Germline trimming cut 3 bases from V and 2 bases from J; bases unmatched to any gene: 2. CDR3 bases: TGTGCCAGCAGCCAGAGCGGGGGGCCCTACAATGAGCAGTTCTTC. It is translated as CASSQSGGPYNEQFF.

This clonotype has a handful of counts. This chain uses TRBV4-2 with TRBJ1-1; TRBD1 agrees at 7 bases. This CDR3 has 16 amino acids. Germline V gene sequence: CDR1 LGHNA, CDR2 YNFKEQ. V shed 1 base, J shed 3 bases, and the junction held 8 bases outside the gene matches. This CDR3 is CASSQVRGLRDTEAFF. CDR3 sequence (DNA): TGTGCCAGCAGCCAAGTTAGGGGGCTTAGGGACACTGAAGCTTTCTTT.

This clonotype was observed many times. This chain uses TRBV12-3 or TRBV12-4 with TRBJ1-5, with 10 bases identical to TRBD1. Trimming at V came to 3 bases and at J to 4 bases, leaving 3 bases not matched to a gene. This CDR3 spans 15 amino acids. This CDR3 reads CASSFGTGENQPQHF. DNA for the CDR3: TGTGCCAGCAGTTTCGGGACAGGGGAGAATCAGCCCCAGCATTTT.

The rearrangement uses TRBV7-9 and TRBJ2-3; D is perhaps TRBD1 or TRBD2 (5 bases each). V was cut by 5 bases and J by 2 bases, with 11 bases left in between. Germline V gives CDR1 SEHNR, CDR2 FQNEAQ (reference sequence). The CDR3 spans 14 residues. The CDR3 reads CASSPRDLTDTQYF. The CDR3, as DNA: TGTGCCAGCAGCCCCCGGGACCTCACAGATACGCAGTATTTT. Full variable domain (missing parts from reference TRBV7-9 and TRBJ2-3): DTGVSQNPRHKITKRGQNVTFRCDPISEHNRLYWYRQTLGQGPEFLTYFQNEAQLEKSRLLSDRFSAERPKGSFSTLEIQRTEQGDSAMYLCASSPRDLTDTQYFGPGTRLTVL.

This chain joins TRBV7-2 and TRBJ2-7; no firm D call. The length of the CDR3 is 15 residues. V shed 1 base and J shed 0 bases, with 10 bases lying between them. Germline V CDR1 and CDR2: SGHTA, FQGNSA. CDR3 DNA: TGTGCCAGCAGCTTAGGAAGCCTACGCTCCTACGAGCAGTACTTC. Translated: CASSLGSLRSYEQYF.

The CDR3 bases are TGTGCCAGCACTCTCGCGGCCAGCACAGATACGCAGTATTTT. Residues: CASTLAASTDTQYF. This chain links TRBV9 with TRBJ2-3; no clear D. Germline lookup yields CDR1 SGDLS and CDR2 YYNGEE. Trimming removed 6 bases from V and 0 bases from J, with 11 bases in between. This CDR3 region has 14 residues.

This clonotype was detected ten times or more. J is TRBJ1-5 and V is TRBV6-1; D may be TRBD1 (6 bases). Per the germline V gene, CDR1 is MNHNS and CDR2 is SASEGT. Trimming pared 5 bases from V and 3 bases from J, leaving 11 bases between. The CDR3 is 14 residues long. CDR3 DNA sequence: TGTGCCAGCAGTCTCAGGGGCCCCAATCAGCCCCAGCATTTT. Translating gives CASSLRGPNQPQHF.

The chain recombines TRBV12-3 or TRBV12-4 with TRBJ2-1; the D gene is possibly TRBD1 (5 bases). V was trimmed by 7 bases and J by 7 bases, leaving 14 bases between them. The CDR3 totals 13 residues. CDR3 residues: CASTPGNINEQFF. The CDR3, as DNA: TGTGCCAGCACCCCAGGGAATATAAATGAGCAGTTCTTC.

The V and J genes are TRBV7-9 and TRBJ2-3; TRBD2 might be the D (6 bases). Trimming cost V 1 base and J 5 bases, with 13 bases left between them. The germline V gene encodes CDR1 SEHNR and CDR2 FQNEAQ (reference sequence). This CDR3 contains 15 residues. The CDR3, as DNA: TGTGCCAGCAGCTTAGAACGGGAGTTGGGAGATACGCAGTATTTT. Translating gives CASSLERELGDTQYF.

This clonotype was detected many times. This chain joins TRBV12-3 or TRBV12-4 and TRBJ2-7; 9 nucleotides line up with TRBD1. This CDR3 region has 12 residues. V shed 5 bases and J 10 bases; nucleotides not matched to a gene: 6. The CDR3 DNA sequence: TGTGCCAGCAGTCCGGACAGGGGCGAACAGTACTTC. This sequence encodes CASSPDRGEQYF.

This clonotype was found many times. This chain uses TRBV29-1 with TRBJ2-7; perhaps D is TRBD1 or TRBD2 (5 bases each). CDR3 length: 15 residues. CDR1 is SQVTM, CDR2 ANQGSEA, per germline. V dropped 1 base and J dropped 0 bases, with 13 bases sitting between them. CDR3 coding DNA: TGCAGCGTTGAAGGTTCGGGACCGGTCTCCTACGAGCAGTACTTC. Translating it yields CSVEGSGPVSYEQYF.